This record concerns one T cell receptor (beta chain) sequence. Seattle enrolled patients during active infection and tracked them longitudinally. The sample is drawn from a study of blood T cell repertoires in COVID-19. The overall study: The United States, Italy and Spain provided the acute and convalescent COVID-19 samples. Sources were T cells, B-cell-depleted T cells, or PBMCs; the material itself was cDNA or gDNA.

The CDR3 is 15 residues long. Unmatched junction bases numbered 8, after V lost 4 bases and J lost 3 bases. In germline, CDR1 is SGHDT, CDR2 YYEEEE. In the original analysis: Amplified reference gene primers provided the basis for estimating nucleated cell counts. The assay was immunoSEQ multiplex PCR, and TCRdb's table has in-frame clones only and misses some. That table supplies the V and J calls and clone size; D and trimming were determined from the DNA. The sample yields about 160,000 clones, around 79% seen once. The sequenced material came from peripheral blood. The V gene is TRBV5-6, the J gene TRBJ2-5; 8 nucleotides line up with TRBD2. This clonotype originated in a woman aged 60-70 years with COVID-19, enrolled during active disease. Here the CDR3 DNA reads TGTGCCAGCAGCCCCCCGTTAGCGGGGAAAGAGACCCAGTACTTC. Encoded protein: CASSPPLAGKETQYF.